This passage covers 2 T cell receptor beta chains from one sample sequenced in a study of blood T cell repertoires in COVID-19. Profiled with immunoSEQ multiplex PCR; TCRdb holds only in-frame clones, not every one. The sample shows some 490,000 clones, 80% to 90% of them seen only once. Sample: peripheral blood. These receptor sequences come from a human donor in a cohort sampled during active COVID-19.

This chain joins TRBV28 and TRBJ2-2; 7 bases line up with TRBD2. Germline CDR1 is MDHEN and CDR2 is SYDVKM. With 1 base clipped from V and 9 bases from J, the junction kept 8 bases outside the gene matches. The CDR3 covers 15 residues. This CDR3 is CASSLSPGGSRELFF. CDR3 nucleotide sequence: TGTGCCAGCAGTTTATCCCCGGGGGGAAGTAGGGAGCTGTTTTTT.

This sequence joins TRBV28 and TRBJ1-4; 8 bases fit TRBD1. With V trimmed by 5 bases and J by 8 bases, 10 bases remained unmatched. CDR1 and CDR2 (germline): MDHEN, SYDVKM. This CDR3 is 15 amino acids long. Written as DNA, the CDR3 is TGTGCCAGCAGTCCATGGACAGGGAGTAAGGAAAAACTGTTTTTT. It codes for CASSPWTGSKEKLFF.